This paragraph covers one T cell receptor beta chain sequence. The data originate from a study of blood T cell repertoires in COVID-19. Study background: Some COVID-19 samples were acute and others convalescent; all came from the United States, Italy and Spain. From T cells, B-cell-depleted T cells, or PBMCs came the material, which was cDNA or gDNA.

CDR1 is LGHDT, CDR2 YNNKEL, per germline (reference sequence). The ends were cut back, 1 base at V and 5 bases at J, with 6 bases in the middle. The CDR3 has 14 amino acids. The authors' processing: Quantification of nucleated cells was approximated via reference gene primer amplification. Libraries were prepared by immunoSEQ multiplex PCR; TCRdb keeps only in-frame clonotypes and omits some of them. V, J and clone size are those of that table, while D and trimming were read from the DNA. The table has more than 95,000 clones, around nine tenths seen once. The chain links TRBV3-1 (or the pseudogene TRBV3-2) to TRBJ1-6; TRBD1 might be the D (6 bases). Sample: peripheral blood. This clonotype was obtained from a human donor in a cohort sampled during active COVID-19. CDR3 nucleotide sequence: TGTGCCAGCAGCCAAGGGACAGATAATTCACCCCTCCACTTT. It translates to CASSQGTDNSPLHF.